These 25 T cell receptor beta chains were sequenced from one sample in a study of monozygotic twins with inflammatory bowel disease. TCRdb processed the 5' RACE reads again and assigns one entry to each CDR3 protein, with no DNA. The sample includes around 370,000 distinct CDR3 sequences. Sequencing used blood. The receptors derive from a human donor with ulcerative colitis or Crohn's disease, or a healthy co-twin of an affected twin (not recorded which).

This chain connects TRBV24-1 to TRBJ1-6. Germline-derived CDR1 and CDR2 are KGHDR and SFDVKD. There are 15 residues in the CDR3. The CDR3 sequence is CATSDRAGPNSPLHF.

The chain has TRBV3-1 and TRBJ2-1; as DNA is missing, the TRBD2 call by TCRdb cannot be tested. Germline V gives CDR1 LGHDT, CDR2 YNNKEL (reference sequence). The CDR3 totals 17 residues. The CDR3 loop reads CASSQGVAAGAYNEQFF.

The chain employs TRBV6-1 and TRBJ1-3; with no DNA, the TCRdb D assignment of TRBD1 cannot be verified. Germline lookup yields CDR1 MNHNS and CDR2 SASEGT. This CDR3 has 15 residues. CDR3: CASRHDRGTGNTIYF.

The CDR3 region is CASSLDRDTQYF. V gene TRBV7-8 combines with J gene TRBJ2-3. This CDR3 comprises 12 residues. In germline, CDR1 is SGHVS, CDR2 FQNEAQ.

This chain links TRBV12-3 or TRBV12-4 with TRBJ1-1. CDR3 length: 11 amino acids. The CDR3 sequence: CASSFTVEAFF.

J is TRBJ2-7 and V is TRBV12-3 or TRBV12-4; TCRdb's D call of TRBD1 is untestable without DNA. This CDR3 has 14 amino acids. CDR3 loop: CATTRSAGAYEQYF.

The chain is built from TRBV5-1 and TRBJ1-1. CDR1 is SGHRS and CDR2 is YFSETQ in the germline V gene. The CDR3 length is 15 residues. The CDR3 region is CASSGVEGVNTEAFF.

The rearrangement uses TRBV11-2 and TRBJ2-5; the D call of TRBD1 rests on TCRdb alone, since no DNA is present to check it. CDR3 size: 16 residues. Per the germline V gene, CDR1 is SGHAT and CDR2 is FQNNGV. The CDR3 region is CASSSGRGGHAETQYF. Full variable domain (rest looked up from reference TRBV11-2 and TRBJ2-5): EAGVAQSPRYKIIEKRQSVAFWCNPISGHATLYWYQQILGQGPKLLIQFQNNGVVDDSQLPKDRFSAERLKGVDSTLKIQPAKLEDSAVYLCASSSGRGGHAETQYFGPGTRLLVL.

J is TRBJ2-5 and V is TRBV5-1; TCRdb outputs TRBD1, but without DNA this stays unchecked. The CDR3 loop spans 17 amino acids. In germline, CDR1 is SGHRS, CDR2 YFSETQ. The CDR3 loop is CASSLEVQGISQETQYF.

The J gene is TRBJ1-1, the V gene TRBV7-9; there is no DNA to check the TCRdb D call of TRBD1. The CDR3 has 15 amino acids. CDR1 and CDR2 from the germline V gene are SEHNR and FQNEAQ (reference sequence). The CDR3: CASSSWGSEGTEAFF.

The chain recombines TRBV20-1 with TRBJ2-5. The CDR3 has 11 residues. Germline V lookup: CDR1 DFQATT, CDR2 SNEGSKA (reference sequence). The CDR3: CSARVQETQYF.

This chain uses TRBV19 with TRBJ2-1. CDR1 and CDR2 (germline): LNHDA, SQIVND (reference sequence). The CDR3 spans 12 residues. CDR3: CASRTKYNEQFF.

The chain joins TRBV3-1 to TRBJ2-1; TCRdb returns TRBD1, unconfirmable since there is no DNA. This CDR3 is 14 amino acids long. The germline V gene encodes CDR1 LGHDT and CDR2 YNNKEL (reference sequence). The CDR3 spells CASSQEMGTVNQFF.

J is TRBJ2-7 and V is TRBV27; no DNA is available, so the TRBD1 call from TCRdb remains unchecked. This CDR3 comprises 16 residues. Germline CDR1 is MNHEY and CDR2 is SMNVEV (reference sequence). The CDR3 spells CASSPYPTGGAYEQYF.

The chain carries TRBV12-3 or TRBV12-4 and TRBJ1-3; TCRdb gives TRBD1 as the D gene, but with no DNA this cannot be confirmed. This CDR3 region has 16 residues. CDR3 residues: CASSLRRQLSGNTIYF.

This chain joins TRBV5-1 and TRBJ2-5; without DNA, the TCRdb call of TRBD1 cannot be checked. Germline CDR1 and CDR2: SGHRS and YFSETQ. This CDR3 region has 15 residues. Here the CDR3 reads CASSLVAARGETQYF.

The chain employs TRBV7-8 and TRBJ2-1; TCRdb's D call of TRBD1 is untestable without DNA. Germline CDR1 and CDR2: SGHVS and FQNEAQ. The CDR3 is 15 residues long. CDR3 in amino acids: CASSNPGQGDNEQFF. The full variable domain, its missing parts supplied by reference TRBV7-8 and TRBJ2-1, is GAGVSQSPRYKVAKRGQDVALRCDPISGHVSLFWYQQALGQGPEFLTYFQNEAQLDKSGLPSDRFFAERPEGSVSTLKIQRTQQEDSAVYLCASSNPGQGDNEQFFGPGTRLTVL.

V is TRBV27 and J is TRBJ2-1; lacking DNA, the TRBD1 call made by TCRdb goes unchecked. This CDR3 is built from 15 residues. CDR1 is MNHEY, CDR2 SMNVEV, per germline (reference sequence). CDR3 in amino acids: CASSLGQGIGDEQFF.

This chain connects TRBV27 to TRBJ2-7; TCRdb's D call, TRBD1, is unchecked because there is no DNA. The CDR3 runs 14 residues. Looked up from germline, CDR1 is MNHEY and CDR2 is SMNVEV (reference sequence). This chain's CDR3 is CASSSDRGQGEQYF.

This rearrangement joins TRBV4-1 to TRBJ2-6; the TCRdb call, TRBD1, lacks DNA for checking. The germline V gene encodes CDR1 MGHRA and CDR2 YSYEKL. The CDR3 is 16 amino acids. CDR3 residues: CASSFAGRSGANVLTF.

This CDR3 is CSARDRGYRLEAFF. The rearrangement joins TRBV20-1 to TRBJ1-1. The CDR3 extends over 14 amino acids. CDR1 DFQATT and CDR2 SNEGSKA come from the germline V gene (reference sequence).

The chain has TRBV20-1 and TRBJ2-5; TCRdb designates TRBD1, a call that cannot be tested without DNA. There are 14 residues in the CDR3. The germline V gene encodes CDR1 DFQATT and CDR2 SNEGSKA (reference sequence). The CDR3 sequence is CSARSGQEYETQYF.

CDR3 amino acids: CASNLVAVNYGYTF. The V and J genes are TRBV7-9 and TRBJ1-2. Germline V CDR1 and CDR2: SEHNR, FQNEAQ (reference sequence). This CDR3 has 14 residues. Supplemented by reference TRBV7-9 and TRBJ1-2, the full variable domain reads DTGVSQNPRHKITKRGQNVTFRCDPISEHNRLYWYRQTLGQGPEFLTYFQNEAQLEKSRLLSDRFSAERPKGSFSTLEIQRTEQGDSAMYLCASNLVAVNYGYTFGSGTRLTVV.

This chain joins TRBV20-1 and TRBJ1-1. In germline, CDR1 is DFQATT, CDR2 SNEGSKA (reference sequence). The CDR3 has 13 amino acids. CDR3 loop: CSASFGENTEAFF.

This chain joins TRBV29-1 and TRBJ1-2. Germline-derived CDR1 and CDR2 are SQVTM and ANQGSEA. The CDR3 contains 15 residues. CDR3 protein: CSVAFGETSNYGYTF.